Below are 3 T cell receptor beta chains sequenced from a single sample in a study of cytomegalovirus exposure and HLA in healthy donors. With 60 Vbeta and 13 Jbeta primers, the PCR was carried out. The table came from immunoSEQ multiplex PCR; TCRdb's copy has only in-frame clones and leaves some out. The sample lists 180,000 or so clones; approximately 83% were seen once. Sequencing was performed on PBMCs. The receptors originated from a man between 18 and 35 years old in good health and CMV-seropositive.

The rearrangement links TRBV10-2 to TRBJ2-5; no definite D call. Trimming shortened V by 0 bases and J by 5 bases, and 10 bases separated the two germline ends. This CDR3 region has 14 residues. CDR1 WSHSY and CDR2 SAAADI come from the germline V gene. The CDR3 region has the DNA TGCGCCAGCAGTGAGTCGATGTCGGTTGAGACCCAGTACTTC. This gives the protein CASSESMSVETQYF.

This chain connects TRBV19 to TRBJ1-5; D is perhaps TRBD1 (5 bases). The germline V and J ends were trimmed by 1 base and 0 bases, with 7 bases remaining between them. Germline V lookup: CDR1 LNHDA, CDR2 SQIVND (reference sequence). This CDR3 comprises 15 residues. Here the CDR3 reads CASSIAGGSNQPQHF. For the CDR3, the DNA is TGTGCCAGTAGTATAGCCGGGGGTAGCAATCAGCCCCAGCATTTT.

V usage is TRBV6-1 and J usage is TRBJ1-2; TRBD1 is a possible D gene (6 bases). Germline V lookup: CDR1 MNHNS, CDR2 SASEGT. Trimming pared 3 bases from V and 8 bases from J, leaving 16 bases between. The CDR3 sequence is 14 residues long. The CDR3 nucleotides are TGTGCCAGCAGTGAGAATGGGGGGGCGCGGGGCTACACCTTC. Translation: CASSENGGARGYTF.